These 30 T cell receptor beta chains came from one sample sequenced in a study of T cell responses to AZD1222 COVID-19 vaccine. Clones were sequenced by immunoSEQ multiplex PCR, and TCRdb holds only the in-frame ones, with some missing. This sample has some 140,000 clones, with over 85% found just once. Sequencing used peripheral blood, obtained on day 0 of AZD1222 vaccination. The receptors were sampled from an adult in good health.

This rearrangement joins TRBV9 to TRBJ1-1, with D perhaps TRBD1 (5 bases). V gave up 3 bases and J gave up 9 bases, with 12 bases separating them. Germline CDR1 is SGDLS and CDR2 is YYNGEE. The CDR3 sequence is 12 residues long. The CDR3 region has the DNA TGTGCCAGCAGCGCAGGGAGCGGCCAAGCTTTCTTT. Residues: CASSAGSGQAFF. The entire variable domain, with the rest obtained from reference TRBV9 and TRBJ1-1, is as follows: DSGVTQTPKHLITATGQRVTLRCSPRSGDLSVYWYQQSLDQGLQFLIQYYNGEERAKGNILERFSAQQFPDLHSELNLSSLELGDSALYFCASSAGSGQAFFGQGTRLTVV.

The CDR3 region is CATSDSGRTEAFF. CDR3 bases: TGTGCCACCAGTGATTCGGGGCGGACTGAAGCTTTCTTT. V gene TRBV24-1 combines with J gene TRBJ1-1; a possible D gene is TRBD1 (5 bases). Germline values: CDR1 KGHDR, CDR2 SFDVKD. The germline V and J ends were trimmed by 2 bases and 5 bases, with 8 bases remaining between them. The CDR3 length is 13 residues.

This clone occurred a few times. The chain has TRBV24-1 and TRBJ1-1, with 7 bases lining up with TRBD1. The CDR3 spans 13 residues. After removal of 12 bases from V and 4 bases from J, the junction contained 10 bases not matched to a gene. The germline V gene encodes CDR1 KGHDR and CDR2 SFDVKD. The CDR3 loop reads CAPDRERGTEAFF. CDR3 coding DNA: TGTGCCCCCGACAGGGAAAGAGGCACTGAAGCTTTCTTT.

The gene calls are TRBV7-2 and TRBJ1-3, with D uncertain. Germline assignment: CDR1 SGHTA and CDR2 FQGNSA. This CDR3 region has 16 residues. The V gene lost 3 bases and the J gene lost 3 bases, with 15 bases spanning the gap. The CDR3 here is CASSFGWSPGGNTIYF. CDR3 sequence (DNA): TGTGCCAGCAGCTTTGGGTGGTCCCCTGGTGGAAACACCATATATTTT. Full variable domain (missing parts from reference TRBV7-2 and TRBJ1-3): GAGVSQSPSNKVTEKGKDVELRCDPISGHTALYWYRQSLGQGLEFLIYFQGNSAPDKSGLPSDRFSAERTGGSVSTLTIQRTQQEDSAVYLCASSFGWSPGGNTIYFGEGSWLTVV.

The chain links TRBV5-1 to TRBJ2-7; TRBD1 might be the D (6 bases). Trimming removed 4 bases at V and 1 base at J, with 9 bases between. The V gene's germline CDR1 is SGHRS and CDR2 YFSETQ. This CDR3 spans 13 amino acids. The CDR3 region is CASSVGQSYEQYF. Written as DNA, the CDR3 is TGCGCCAGCAGCGTTGGACAGTCCTACGAGCAGTACTTC.

The chain couples TRBV2 to TRBJ2-7, with 9 bases matching TRBD1. Losses at the gene ends were 6 bases for V and 0 bases for J; bases not matched to a gene: 12. The length of the CDR3 is 17 residues. Per the germline V gene, CDR1 is SNHLY and CDR2 is FYNNEI. The CDR3 spells CASRNLGTGLSSYEQYF. As DNA, the CDR3 is TGTGCCAGCAGGAACCTCGGGACAGGGCTTTCCTCCTACGAGCAGTACTTC. Complete variable domain (other parts from reference TRBV2 and TRBJ2-7): EPEVTQTPSHQVTQMGQEVILRCVPISNHLYFYWYRQILGQKVEFLVSFYNNEISEKSEIFDDQFSVERPDGSNFTLKIRSTKLEDSAMYFCASRNLGTGLSSYEQYFGPGTRLTVT.

V and J are TRBV2 and TRBJ2-4; 13 nucleotides line up with TRBD2. This CDR3 is 18 amino acids long. In germline, CDR1 is SNHLY, CDR2 FYNNEI. After removal of 7 bases from V and 6 bases from J, the junction contained 15 bases not matched to a gene. The DNA of the CDR3 is TGTGCCAGCAAACCCCCCAGGACTAGCGGGAGTATAGGAAACATTCAGTACTTC. This encodes CASKPPRTSGSIGNIQYF.

The chain recombines TRBV9 with TRBJ1-1; possibly TRBD1 for D (5 bases). Germline values: CDR1 SGDLS, CDR2 YYNGEE. V was trimmed by 4 bases and J by 3 bases, leaving 19 bases between them. This CDR3 region has 16 residues. This CDR3 is CASSLGGGFRDTEAFF. The DNA for the CDR3 is TGTGCCAGCAGCCTCGGGGGAGGTTTCAGGGACACTGAAGCTTTCTTT.

The chain carries TRBV2 and TRBJ2-7; 10 bases fit TRBD1. CDR3 length equals 13 residues. Unmatched junction bases numbered 5, after V lost 6 bases and J lost 6 bases. CDR1 and CDR2 from the germline V gene are SNHLY and FYNNEI. The CDR3 DNA follows: TGTGCCAGCAGAGGGACAGGGGACGGCGAGCAGTACTTC. Translation gives CASRGTGDGEQYF.

The chain uses TRBV20-1 and TRBJ2-1; perhaps TRBD1 as D (6 bases). The CDR3 has 11 residues. Germline loops: CDR1 DFQATT, CDR2 SNEGSKA (reference sequence). V shed 1 base and J shed 12 bases, with 10 bases lying between them. The CDR3 sequence is CSARGQVGQFF. CDR3 nucleotides: TGCAGTGCTAGAGGACAGGTGGGGCAGTTCTTC.

The J gene is TRBJ1-1, the V gene TRBV27; TRBD1 aligns across 7 bases. Losses at the gene ends were 5 bases for V and 10 bases for J; bases not matched to a gene: 7. Germline V CDR1 and CDR2: MNHEY, SMNVEV (reference sequence). The CDR3 runs 12 residues. As DNA, the CDR3 is TGTGCCAGCAGTCACAGACAGGGAGCAGCTTTCTTT. Residues: CASSHRQGAAFF.

This clone was seen a single time. This rearrangement joins TRBV19 to TRBJ2-7; 9 bases fit TRBD1. CDR1 is LNHDA and CDR2 is SQIVND in the germline V gene (reference sequence). Unmatched junction bases numbered 4, after V lost 5 bases and J lost 2 bases. The CDR3 loop spans 14 amino acids. The CDR3 is CASSFRDRAYEQYF. The CDR3 DNA sequence: TGTGCCAGTAGTTTCAGGGACAGGGCCTACGAGCAGTACTTC.

The chain uses TRBV5-1 and TRBJ1-5; 9 nucleotides align to TRBD1. This CDR3 has 15 amino acids. Trimming removed 2 bases from V and 7 bases from J; junction bases left unmatched: 7. Germline loops: CDR1 SGHRS, CDR2 YFSETQ. CDR3 amino acids: CASSLDRGEGQPQHF. The CDR3 coding sequence is TGCGCCAGCAGCTTAGACAGGGGGGAAGGGCAGCCCCAGCATTTT. The variable domain in full, with the rest retrieved from reference TRBV5-1 and TRBJ1-5, is KAGVTQTPRYLIKTRGQQVTLSCSPISGHRSVSWYQQTPGQGLQFLFEYFSETQRNKGNFPGRFSGRQFSNSRSEMNVSTLELGDSALYLCASSLDRGEGQPQHFGDGTRLSIL.

The chain combines TRBV24-1 with TRBJ1-5, with unresolved D. Between the trimmed V and J ends, which lost 6 bases and 2 bases, there was a span of 10 bases. The CDR3 is 14 amino acids. Germline V lookup: CDR1 KGHDR, CDR2 SFDVKD. The CDR3 sequence: CATSLGHGNQPQHF. The CDR3 DNA sequence: TGTGCCACCAGTCTAGGTCACGGCAATCAGCCCCAGCATTTT.

The chain is built from TRBV27 and TRBJ2-3, with a possible D match to TRBD1 (5 bases). This CDR3 has 14 amino acids. With 6 bases removed from V and 2 bases from J, the gap between germline ends came to 12 bases. Germline loops: CDR1 MNHEY, CDR2 SMNVEV (reference sequence). CDR3 region: CASSGHILTDTQYF. In DNA form, the CDR3 reads TGTGCCAGCAGCGGACACATCCTCACAGATACGCAGTATTTT.

The rearrangement links TRBV5-5 to TRBJ1-5, with a weak D call TRBD1 (5 bases). V lost 2 bases, J lost 2 bases, and 11 bases lay in between. The CDR3 loop spans 15 amino acids. Germline CDR1 and CDR2: SGHKS and YYEKEE (reference sequence). CDR3 loop: CASSLGVGGNQPQHF. In nucleotides, the CDR3 is TGTGCCAGCAGCTTAGGGGTAGGGGGCAATCAGCCCCAGCATTTT.

The chain joins TRBV15 to TRBJ1-4, with 7 bases that match TRBD1. This CDR3 spans 14 amino acids. The junction had 4 bases not matched to a gene; V was cut back by 1 base and J by 8 bases. Germline V gene data show CDR1 as LNHNV and CDR2 as YYDKDF (reference sequence). The CDR3 region is CATSRGQGGEKLFF. CDR3 sequence (DNA): TGTGCCACCAGCAGAGGGCAGGGGGGCGAAAAACTGTTTTTT.

The chain employs TRBV11-2 and TRBJ2-7; TRBD1 might be the D (5 bases). Germline V gene data show CDR1 as SGHAT and CDR2 as FQNNGV. With 1 base removed from V and 3 bases from J, the gap between germline ends came to 10 bases. The CDR3 consists of 14 residues. The CDR3 coding sequence is TGTGCCAGCAGCTTAGCGGGCCAGGGCTACGAGCAGTACTTC. This codes for CASSLAGQGYEQYF.

The gene calls are TRBV27 and TRBJ1-5, with D uncertain. The germline V and J ends were trimmed by 6 bases and 7 bases, with 10 bases remaining between them. The CDR3 has 12 amino acids. CDR1 MNHEY and CDR2 SMNVEV come from the germline V gene (reference sequence). In DNA, the CDR3 is TGTGCCAGCAGCTTAATGGGGCAGCCCCAGCATTTT. Protein: CASSLMGQPQHF.

V is TRBV5-4 and J is TRBJ1-2; D unclear. V was cut by 3 bases and J by 4 bases, with 13 bases left in between. The CDR3 length is 14 residues. Germline loops: CDR1 SGHNT, CDR2 YYREEE (reference sequence). CDR3 nucleotide sequence: TGTGCCAGCAGCTCGGACCCCCTTAGCTATGGCTACACCTTC. Translated, it gives CASSSDPLSYGYTF.

This clone was observed once. The J gene is TRBJ2-5, the V gene TRBV3-1 (or the pseudogene TRBV3-2); D is perhaps TRBD2 (5 bases). CDR3 length: 14 amino acids. From germline, CDR1 is LGHDT and CDR2 YNNKEL (reference sequence). Trimming took off 0 bases at V and 4 bases at J, with 9 bases between the two ends. CDR3 sequence (DNA): TGTGCCAGCAGCCAAGATTTCCGGGGAGAGACCCAGTACTTC. Its translation: CASSQDFRGETQYF.

The J gene is TRBJ2-3, the V gene TRBV3-1 (or the pseudogene TRBV3-2), with TRBD2 identical over 15 bases. Unmatched junction bases numbered 3, after V lost 3 bases and J lost 5 bases. This CDR3 comprises 16 residues. CDR1 is LGHDT and CDR2 is YNNKEL in the germline V gene (reference sequence). The CDR3 protein is CASSHGLAGGRDTQYF. The CDR3 DNA reads as TGTGCCAGCAGCCACGGACTAGCGGGAGGGCGAGATACGCAGTATTTT.

Only one count was recorded for this clone. The chain is built from TRBV4-2 and TRBJ2-2; D gene uncertain. The germline CDR1 and CDR2 sequences are LGHNA and YNFKEQ. The V gene lost 3 bases and the J gene lost 2 bases, with 7 bases spanning the gap. CDR3 length: 14 residues. This chain's CDR3 is CASSQSRNTGELFF. CDR3 DNA: TGTGCCAGCAGCCAGTCTAGAAACACCGGGGAGCTGTTTTTT.

V is TRBV19 and J is TRBJ2-7, with 7 bases aligning to TRBD2. Germline CDR1 LNHDA, CDR2 SQIVND (reference sequence). Germline trimming cut 3 bases from V and 3 bases from J; bases unmatched to any gene: 5. The CDR3 runs 14 residues. For the CDR3, the DNA is TGTGCCAGTAGTATCGGGGAGGGAATCTACGAGCAGTACTTC. Translated: CASSIGEGIYEQYF.

The chain joins TRBV23-1 to TRBJ2-3; 7 bases are shared with TRBD1. Being an ORF, TRBV23-1 has a function that is uncertain. Trimming removed 4 bases from V and 1 base from J; junction bases left unmatched: 11. CDR3 length: 17 residues. In DNA, the CDR3 is TGCGCCAGCAGTCCCCACGGAGGCACAGGGGGCACAGATACGCAGTATTTT. Amino acid sequence: CASSPHGGTGGTDTQYF.

This clone has only one observation. The V gene is TRBV2, the J gene TRBJ1-4; TRBD1 matches 7 bases. Germline trimming cut 7 bases from V and 7 bases from J; bases unmatched to any gene: 9. CDR3 size: 14 residues. Germline loops: CDR1 SNHLY, CDR2 FYNNEI. CDR3 protein: CASIRDRNFEKLFF. CDR3 coding DNA: TGTGCCAGCATAAGGGACAGAAATTTTGAAAAACTGTTTTTT. Full variable domain (outside the CDR3, taken from reference TRBV2 and TRBJ1-4): EPEVTQTPSHQVTQMGQEVILRCVPISNHLYFYWYRQILGQKVEFLVSFYNNEISEKSEIFDDQFSVERPDGSNFTLKIRSTKLEDSAMYFCASIRDRNFEKLFFGSGTQLSVL.

The DNA for the CDR3 is TGTGCCAGCAGCTTGCGGATAGCGACGAACACCGGGGAGCTGTTTTTT. This codes for CASSLRIATNTGELFF. The J gene is TRBJ2-2, the V gene TRBV7-2; possible D gene TRBD2, 5 bases. Germline V lookup: CDR1 SGHTA, CDR2 FQGNSA. This CDR3 has 16 amino acids. Trimming took 3 bases from V and 0 from J, leaving 11 bases between them. The whole variable domain, filled in from reference TRBV7-2 and TRBJ2-2, reads GAGVSQSPSNKVTEKGKDVELRCDPISGHTALYWYRQSLGQGLEFLIYFQGNSAPDKSGLPSDRFSAERTGGSVSTLTIQRTQQEDSAVYLCASSLRIATNTGELFFGEGSRLTVL.

This clone was detected only a few times. The chain employs TRBV21-1 and TRBJ2-7; TRBD2, the table's D call, lacks a check against the DNA. TRBV21-1 is designated a pseudogene. This CDR3 is built from 16 residues. This CDR3 reads CASSLLASGRFHEQYF. The CDR3, as DNA: TGTGCCAGCAGCCTACTGGCTAGCGGGAGATTCCACGAGCAGTACTTC.

The J gene is TRBJ2-3, the V gene TRBV7-2; 11 bases map to TRBD2. The CDR3 has 15 amino acids. Germline V CDR1 and CDR2: SGHTA, FQGNSA. V lost 5 bases and J lost 2; bases outside the gene matches: 3. The CDR3 coding sequence is TGTGCCAGCAGCCCTAGCGGGAGGAACACAGATACGCAGTATTTT. Translated: CASSPSGRNTDTQYF.

The rearrangement links TRBV4-1 to TRBJ2-7; D perhaps matches TRBD1 (5 bases). From germline, CDR1 is MGHRA and CDR2 YSYEKL. The V end lost 2 bases, the J end lost 3 bases, and 11 bases lay between the germline ends. CDR3 length equals 14 residues. CDR3 residues: CASSQMQGFYEQYF. The CDR3 nucleotides read TGCGCCAGCAGCCAAATGCAGGGTTTCTACGAGCAGTACTTC.